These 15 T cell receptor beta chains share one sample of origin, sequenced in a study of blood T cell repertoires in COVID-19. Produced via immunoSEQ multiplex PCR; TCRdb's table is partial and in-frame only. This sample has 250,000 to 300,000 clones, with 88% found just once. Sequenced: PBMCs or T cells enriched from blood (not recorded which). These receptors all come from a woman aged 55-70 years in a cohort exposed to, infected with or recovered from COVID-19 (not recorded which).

CDR3 residues: CASSFSYGGRSQETQYF. Written as DNA, the CDR3 is TGTGCCAGCAGCTTTAGCTATGGAGGACGGAGCCAAGAGACCCAGTACTTC. This chain links TRBV7-9 with TRBJ2-5; D is perhaps TRBD2 (5 bases). Germline CDR1 reads SEHNR; CDR2 reads FQNEAQ (reference sequence). Deletions cut 3 bases from V and 1 base from J, with 18 bases between. This CDR3 contains 17 residues.

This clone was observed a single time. CDR3 region: CAVLAAEETQYF. The CDR3 DNA reads TGTGCCGTACTAGCGGCTGAAGAGACCCAGTACTTC. V and J are TRBV21-1 and TRBJ2-5; the table's D call of TRBD2 was not tested on the DNA. TRBV21-1 is labeled a pseudogene. The CDR3 contains 12 residues.

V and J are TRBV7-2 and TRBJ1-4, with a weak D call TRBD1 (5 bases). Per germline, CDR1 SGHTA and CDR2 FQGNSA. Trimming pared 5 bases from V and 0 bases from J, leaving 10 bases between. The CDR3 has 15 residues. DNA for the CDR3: TGTGCCAGCAGCCCCCCGGGGGCAACTAATGAAAAACTGTTTTTT. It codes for CASSPPGATNEKLFF.

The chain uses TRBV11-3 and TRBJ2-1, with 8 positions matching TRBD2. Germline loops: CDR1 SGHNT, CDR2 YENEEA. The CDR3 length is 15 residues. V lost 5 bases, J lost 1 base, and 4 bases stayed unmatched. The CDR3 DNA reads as TGTGCCAGCAGCGTTAGCGGGGCTTCCTACAATGAGCAGTTCTTC. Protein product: CASSVSGASYNEQFF.

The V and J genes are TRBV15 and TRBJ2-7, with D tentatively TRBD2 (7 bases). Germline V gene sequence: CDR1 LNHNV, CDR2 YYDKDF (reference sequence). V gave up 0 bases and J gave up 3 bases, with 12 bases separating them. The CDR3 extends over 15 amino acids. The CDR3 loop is CATSRERGPFYEQYF. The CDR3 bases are TGTGCCACCAGCAGAGAGCGGGGGCCCTTCTACGAGCAGTACTTC.

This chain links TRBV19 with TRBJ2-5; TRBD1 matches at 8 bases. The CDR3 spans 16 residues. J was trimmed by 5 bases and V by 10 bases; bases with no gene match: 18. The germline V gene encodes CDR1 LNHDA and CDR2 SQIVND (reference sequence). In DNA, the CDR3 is TGTGCCACCAAACGGACAGGGAACTCACACAAGGAGACCCAGTACTTC. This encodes CATKRTGNSHKETQYF. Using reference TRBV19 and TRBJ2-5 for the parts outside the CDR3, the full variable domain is DGGITQSPKYLFRKEGQNVTLSCEQNLNHDAMYWYRQDPGQGLRLIYYSQIVNDFQKGDIAEGYSVSREKKESFPLTVTSAQKNPTAFYLCATKRTGNSHKETQYFGPGTRLLVL.

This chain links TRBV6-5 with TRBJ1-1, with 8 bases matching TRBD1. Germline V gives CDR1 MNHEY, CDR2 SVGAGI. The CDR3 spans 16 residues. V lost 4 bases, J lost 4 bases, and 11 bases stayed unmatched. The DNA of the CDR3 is TGTGCCAGCAGTTCCAACCCCGGACAGGGAGGCACTGAAGCTTTCTTT. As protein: CASSSNPGQGGTEAFF.

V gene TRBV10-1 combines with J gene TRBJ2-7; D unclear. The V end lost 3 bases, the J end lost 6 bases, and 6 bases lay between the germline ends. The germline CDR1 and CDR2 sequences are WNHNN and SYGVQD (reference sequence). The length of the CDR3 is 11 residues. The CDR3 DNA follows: TGCGCCAGCAGTGATCGGTCCGAGCAGTACTTC. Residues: CASSDRSEQYF.

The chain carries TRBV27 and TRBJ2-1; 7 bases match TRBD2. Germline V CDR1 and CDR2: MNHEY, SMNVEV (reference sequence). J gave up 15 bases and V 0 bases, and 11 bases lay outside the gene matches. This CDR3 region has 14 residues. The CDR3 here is CASSLSTLAGDPFF. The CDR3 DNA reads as TGTGCCAGCAGTTTATCCACTTTAGCGGGTGACCCGTTCTTC.

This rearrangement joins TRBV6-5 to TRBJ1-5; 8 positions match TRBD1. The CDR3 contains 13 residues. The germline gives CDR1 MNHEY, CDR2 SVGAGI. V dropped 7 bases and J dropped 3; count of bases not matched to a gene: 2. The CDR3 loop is CASKQGDNQPQHF. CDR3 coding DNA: TGTGCCAGCAAACAGGGGGACAATCAGCCCCAGCATTTT.

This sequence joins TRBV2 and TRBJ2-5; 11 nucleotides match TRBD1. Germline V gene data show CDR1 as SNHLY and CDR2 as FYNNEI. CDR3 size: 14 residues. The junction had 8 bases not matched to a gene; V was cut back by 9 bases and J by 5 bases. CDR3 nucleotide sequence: TGTGCCAGTACTGGGACAGGGGGTAAGGAGACCCAGTACTTC. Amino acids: CASTGTGGKETQYF.

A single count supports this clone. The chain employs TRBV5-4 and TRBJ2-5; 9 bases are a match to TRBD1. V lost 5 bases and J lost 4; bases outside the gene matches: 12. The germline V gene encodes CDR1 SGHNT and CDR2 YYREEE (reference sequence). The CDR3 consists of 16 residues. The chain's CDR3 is CASRVDSGTGLETQYF. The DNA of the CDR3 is TGTGCCAGCAGGGTTGATTCCGGGACAGGGCTAGAGACCCAGTACTTC.

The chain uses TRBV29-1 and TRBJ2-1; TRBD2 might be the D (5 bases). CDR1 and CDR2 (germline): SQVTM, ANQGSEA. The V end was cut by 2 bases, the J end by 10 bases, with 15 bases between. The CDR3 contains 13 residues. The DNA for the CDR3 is TGCAGCGTTGAAACGGGCAGCGGAAGGGAGCAGTTCTTC. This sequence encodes CSVETGSGREQFF.

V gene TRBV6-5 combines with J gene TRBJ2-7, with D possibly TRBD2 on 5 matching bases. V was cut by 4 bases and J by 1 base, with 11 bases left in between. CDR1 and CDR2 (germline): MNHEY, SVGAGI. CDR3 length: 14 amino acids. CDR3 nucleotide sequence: TGTGCCAGCAGTTTCTTCGGGAAATCCTACGAGCAGTACTTC. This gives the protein CASSFFGKSYEQYF.

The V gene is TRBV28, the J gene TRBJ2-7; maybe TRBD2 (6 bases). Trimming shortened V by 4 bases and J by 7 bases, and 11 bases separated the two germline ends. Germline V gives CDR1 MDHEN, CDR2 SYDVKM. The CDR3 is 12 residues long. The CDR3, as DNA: TGTGCCAGCAGTTCGGGAGTGCGGGAGCAGTACTTC. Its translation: CASSSGVREQYF.